What follows are 11 T cell receptor beta chains derived from one specimen sequenced in a study of CD8+ T cells in alopecia areata. Treatment here: oral pan-JAK inhibitor, 5-10 mg twice daily. Following extraction, RNA underwent reverse transcription to cDNA, which served as the sequencing template. TCRdb's table, derived via immunoSEQ multiplex PCR, lists solely in-frame clones and lacks some. The sample records over 100,000 clones, around 53% being singletons. Material: CD4+ T cells sorted from blood, obtained at week 4, from a patient treated with tofacitinib. These receptors all come from a human donor with alopecia areata.

This clone was seen only a few times. V and J are TRBV29-1 and TRBJ1-1; 8 bases line up with TRBD1. CDR1 and CDR2 from the germline V gene are SQVTM and ANQGSEA. Trimming took 0 bases from V and 1 from J; bases not matched to a gene: 4. The CDR3 runs to 15 residues. CDR3 region: CSVEDSTGANTEAFF. In DNA form, the CDR3 reads TGCAGCGTTGAAGACTCGACAGGGGCGAACACTGAAGCTTTCTTT.

The chain uses TRBV30 and TRBJ2-3; 7 bases are a match to TRBD2. Germline CDR1 reads GTSNPN; CDR2 reads SVGIG (reference sequence). Unmatched junction bases numbered 9, after V lost 2 bases and J lost 7 bases. The CDR3 loop spans 14 amino acids. In DNA, the CDR3 is TGTGCCTGGAGTAAGGGAAGCGGGGCGAATACGCAGTATTTT. Protein sequence: CAWSKGSGANTQYF. Based on the CDR3 plus reference TRBV30 and TRBJ2-3, the full variable domain is SQTIHQWPATLVQPVGSPLSLECTVEGTSNPNLYWYRQAAGRGLQLLFYSVGIGQISSEVPQNLSASRPQDRQFILSSKKLLLSDSGFYLCAWSKGSGANTQYFGPGTRLTVL.

The rearrangement uses TRBV7-6 and TRBJ2-2; TRBD2 is a possible D gene (5 bases). Trimming removed 7 bases from V and 6 bases from J, with 12 bases in between. The CDR3 spans 13 residues. Germline V CDR1 and CDR2: SGHVS, FNYEAQ. The CDR3 loop reads CASTKGDAGELFF. DNA of the CDR3: TGTGCCAGCACCAAGGGAGATGCCGGGGAGCTGTTTTTT.

DNA of the CDR3: TGTGCCTGGAGTAAGCGAGGTTTAGCCAAAAACATTCAGTACTTC. It translates to CAWSKRGLAKNIQYF. The genes are TRBV30 and TRBJ2-4; no clear D gene. The CDR3 has 15 amino acids. With 2 bases removed from V and 0 bases from J, the gap between germline ends came to 11 bases. Germline CDR1 GTSNPN, CDR2 SVGIG (reference sequence). Full variable domain (outside the CDR3, taken from reference TRBV30 and TRBJ2-4): SQTIHQWPATLVQPVGSPLSLECTVEGTSNPNLYWYRQAAGRGLQLLFYSVGIGQISSEVPQNLSASRPQDRQFILSSKKLLLSDSGFYLCAWSKRGLAKNIQYFGAGTRLSVL.

This clone appeared many times. The genes are TRBV6-6 and TRBJ1-2; a possible D gene is TRBD1 (6 bases). Germline V gene sequence: CDR1 MNHNY, CDR2 SVGAGI (reference sequence). Trimming took 6 bases from V and 4 from J, leaving 18 bases between them. The CDR3 consists of 15 residues. Here the CDR3 reads CASRINRDYSYGYTF. CDR3 DNA sequence: TGTGCCAGCAGGATCAACAGGGATTATAGCTATGGCTACACCTTC.

The chain combines TRBV18 with TRBJ2-6; D is uncertain. The CDR3 runs to 16 residues. Germline V gene data show CDR1 as KGHSH and CDR2 as LQKENI. V lost 3 bases to trimming and J lost 0 bases, with 9 bases between them. CDR3 protein: CASSPDRTSGANVLTF. The CDR3 bases are TGTGCCAGCTCACCGGACCGAACCTCTGGGGCCAACGTCCTGACTTTC.

The CDR3 coding sequence is TGTGCCAGCAGCTTAGGAGGGACAGTGAACACCTTC. Its translation: CASSLGGTVNTF. This chain uses TRBV7-9 with TRBJ1-2, with TRBD1 identical over 7 bases. The CDR3 length is 12 residues. V lost 1 base, J lost 12 bases, and 5 bases stayed unmatched. Germline assignment: CDR1 SEHNR and CDR2 FQNEAQ (reference sequence).

This clone was seen a handful of times. The chain is built from TRBV6-6 and TRBJ2-1, with 9 bases matching TRBD1. The CDR3 length is 14 residues. Germline V gene lookup returns CDR1 MNHNY and CDR2 SVGAGI (reference sequence). The junction had 6 bases not matched to a gene; V was cut back by 5 bases and J by 7 bases. This chain's CDR3 is CASSGTGRGNEQFF. DNA for the CDR3: TGTGCCAGCAGTGGGACAGGGAGGGGGAATGAGCAGTTCTTC.

This clone was counted between two and nine times. J is TRBJ2-1 and V is TRBV2; perhaps TRBD2 as D (5 bases). The CDR3 has 11 amino acids. Germline CDR1 is SNHLY and CDR2 is FYNNEI. V gave up 8 bases and J gave up 10 bases, with 12 bases separating them. The CDR3 here is CASLAGGEQFF. In nucleotides, the CDR3 is TGTGCCAGCCTAGCAGGAGGCGAGCAGTTCTTC.

The CDR3 sequence: CAWSVDNEQFF. The CDR3 nucleotides read TGTGCCTGGAGTGTGGACAATGAGCAGTTCTTC. The V and J genes are TRBV30 and TRBJ2-1; unclear D gene. CDR3 length: 11 amino acids. The V end was cut by 0 bases, the J end by 5 bases, with 2 bases between. Germline-derived CDR1 and CDR2 are GTSNPN and SVGIG (reference sequence).

This chain links TRBV30 with TRBJ1-5; D ambiguous. CDR1 and CDR2 (germline): GTSNPN, SVGIG (reference sequence). Trimming stripped 0 bases from V and 4 bases from J, with 10 bases between. The CDR3 is made up of 14 amino acids. CDR3 nucleotides: TGTGCCTGGAGTGTACAGACGCTAAATCAGCCCCAGCATTTT. Encoded protein: CAWSVQTLNQPQHF.